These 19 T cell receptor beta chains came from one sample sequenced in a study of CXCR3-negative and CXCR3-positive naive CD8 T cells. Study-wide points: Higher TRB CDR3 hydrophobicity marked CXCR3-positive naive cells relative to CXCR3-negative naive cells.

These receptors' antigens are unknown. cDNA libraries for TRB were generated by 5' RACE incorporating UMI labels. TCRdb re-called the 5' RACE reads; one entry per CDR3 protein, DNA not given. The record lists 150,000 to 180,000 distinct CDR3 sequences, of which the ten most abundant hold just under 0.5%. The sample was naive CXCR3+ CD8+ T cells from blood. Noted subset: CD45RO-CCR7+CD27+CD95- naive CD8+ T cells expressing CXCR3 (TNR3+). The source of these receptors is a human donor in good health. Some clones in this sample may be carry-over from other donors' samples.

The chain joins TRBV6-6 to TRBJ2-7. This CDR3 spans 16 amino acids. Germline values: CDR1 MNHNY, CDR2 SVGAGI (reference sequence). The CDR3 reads CASSYPSGNMLEEQYF.

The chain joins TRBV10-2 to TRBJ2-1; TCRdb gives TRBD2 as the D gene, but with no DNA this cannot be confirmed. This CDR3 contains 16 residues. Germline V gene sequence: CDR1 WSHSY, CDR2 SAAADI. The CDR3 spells CASSEGSGAKYNEQFF.

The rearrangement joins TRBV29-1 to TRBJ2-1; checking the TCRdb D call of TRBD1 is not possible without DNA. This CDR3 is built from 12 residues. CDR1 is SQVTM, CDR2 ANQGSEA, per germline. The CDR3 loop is CSVVWQGAEQFF.

The CDR3 protein is CASSAATEAFF. The J gene is TRBJ1-1, the V gene TRBV25-1. Germline V CDR1 and CDR2: MGHDK, SYGVNS. This CDR3 contains 11 residues.

Here the CDR3 reads CASSQDPGQGTDEQFF. The J gene is TRBJ2-1, the V gene TRBV3-1; TCRdb calls TRBD1, which cannot be checked without DNA. The CDR3 is 16 residues long. Germline CDR1 LGHDT, CDR2 YNNKEL (reference sequence).

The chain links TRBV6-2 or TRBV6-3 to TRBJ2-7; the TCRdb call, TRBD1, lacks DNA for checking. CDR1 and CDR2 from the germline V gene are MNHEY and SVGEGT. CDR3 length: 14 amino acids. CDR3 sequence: CASRSRDNSYEQYF.

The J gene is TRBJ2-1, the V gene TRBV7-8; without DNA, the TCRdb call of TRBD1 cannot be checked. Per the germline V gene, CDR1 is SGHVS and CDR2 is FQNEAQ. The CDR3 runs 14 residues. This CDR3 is CASSLGTPGHNQFF.

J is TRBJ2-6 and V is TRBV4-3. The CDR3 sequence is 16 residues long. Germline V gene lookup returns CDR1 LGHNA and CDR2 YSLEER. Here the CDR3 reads CASSQDLVSGANVLTF.

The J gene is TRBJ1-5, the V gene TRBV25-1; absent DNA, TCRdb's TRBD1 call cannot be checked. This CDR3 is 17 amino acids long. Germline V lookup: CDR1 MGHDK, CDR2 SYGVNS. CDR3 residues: CASSGPGQGISNQPQHF.

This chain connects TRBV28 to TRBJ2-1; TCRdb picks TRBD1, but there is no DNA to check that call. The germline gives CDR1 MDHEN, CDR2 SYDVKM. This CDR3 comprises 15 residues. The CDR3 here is CASRSGTGGYNEQFF.

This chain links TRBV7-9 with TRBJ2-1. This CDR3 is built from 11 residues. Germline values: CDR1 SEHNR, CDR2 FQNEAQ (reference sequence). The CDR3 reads CASSHTNEQFF.

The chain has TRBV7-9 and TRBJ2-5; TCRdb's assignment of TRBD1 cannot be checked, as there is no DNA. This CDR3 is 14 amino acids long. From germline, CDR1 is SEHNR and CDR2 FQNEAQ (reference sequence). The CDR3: CASSFGQNQETQYF.

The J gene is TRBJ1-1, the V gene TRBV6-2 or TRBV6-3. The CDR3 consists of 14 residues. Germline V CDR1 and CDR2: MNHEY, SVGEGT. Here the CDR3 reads CASSYNGGLPEAFF.

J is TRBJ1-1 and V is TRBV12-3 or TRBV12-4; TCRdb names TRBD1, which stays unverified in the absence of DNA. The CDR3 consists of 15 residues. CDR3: CASSPHPQGNTEAFF.

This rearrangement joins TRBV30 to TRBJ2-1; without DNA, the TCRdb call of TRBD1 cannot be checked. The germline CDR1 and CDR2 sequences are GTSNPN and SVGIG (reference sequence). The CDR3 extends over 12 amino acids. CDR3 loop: CASQQAYNEQFF. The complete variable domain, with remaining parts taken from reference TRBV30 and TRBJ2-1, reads SQTIHQWPATLVQPVGSPLSLECTVEGTSNPNLYWYRQAAGRGLQLLFYSVGIGQISSEVPQNLSASRPQDRQFILSSKKLLLSDSGFYLCASQQAYNEQFFGPGTRLTVL.

This CDR3 is CASSVRGAEQFF. V gene TRBV9 combines with J gene TRBJ2-1. Germline V gives CDR1 SGDLS, CDR2 YYNGEE. CDR3 length equals 12 residues.

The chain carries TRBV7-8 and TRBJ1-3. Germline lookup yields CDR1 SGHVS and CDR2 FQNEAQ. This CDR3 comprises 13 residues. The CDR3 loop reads CASNPGSGNTIYF.

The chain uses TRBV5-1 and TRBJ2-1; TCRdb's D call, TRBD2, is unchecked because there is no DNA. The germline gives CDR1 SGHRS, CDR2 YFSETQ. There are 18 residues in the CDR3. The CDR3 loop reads CASSLSPSQDFSYNEQFF.

The CDR3 is CATQWGSGYTEAFF. This chain links TRBV6-6 with TRBJ1-1; TCRdb calls TRBD1, which cannot be checked without DNA. CDR3 length: 14 residues. Per the germline V gene, CDR1 is MNHNY and CDR2 is SVGAGI (reference sequence).